One and the same sample provided the 21 T cell receptor beta chains below, sequenced in a study of blood T cell repertoires in COVID-19. The method was immunoSEQ multiplex PCR; TCRdb's version includes in-frame clones alone and lacks a portion of them. Among fewer than 85,000 clones, over 65% were seen once, and the ten largest hold around 4%. The specimen was peripheral blood. Source of these receptors: a woman in her sixties or seventies with acute or convalescent COVID-19.

As concerns this clone: Its ends do not fully match the called genes, so a read error is possible. The chain employs TRBV4-1 and TRBJ1-5, with D perhaps matching TRBD1 (5 bases). The V gene's germline CDR1 is MGHRA and CDR2 YSYEKL. The CDR3 has 19 amino acids. The CDR3 protein is CASSQELLRRQKGNQPQHF. The DNA for the CDR3 is TGCGCCAGCAGTCAAGAACTGCTACGAAGACAGAAAGGGAATCAGCCCCAGCATTTT.

The J gene is TRBJ2-7, the V gene TRBV5-8, with 11 nucleotides matching TRBD1. Trimming cost V 0 bases and J 2 bases; bases outside gene matches: 4. Germline V gene lookup returns CDR1 SGHTS and CDR2 YDEGEE. There are 16 residues in the CDR3. CDR3 nucleotide sequence: TGTGCCAGCAGCTTGGCCATGGGACAGGGGGCCTACGAGCAGTACTTC. Residues: CASSLAMGQGAYEQYF.

The chain carries TRBV12-3 or TRBV12-4 and TRBJ1-2; D might be TRBD1 (5 bases). This CDR3 has 13 amino acids. The ends were cut back, 6 bases at V and 2 bases at J, with 10 bases in the middle. The CDR3 is CASRPDKNYGYTF. Here the CDR3 DNA reads TGTGCCAGCAGACCGGACAAGAACTATGGCTACACCTTC.

V usage is TRBV6-1 and J usage is TRBJ1-3; perhaps TRBD1 as D (5 bases). CDR1 MNHNS and CDR2 SASEGT come from the germline V gene. V was trimmed by 2 bases and J by 4 bases, leaving 9 bases between them. The CDR3 totals 14 residues. The CDR3 reads CASSEPDIGNTIYF. As DNA, the CDR3 is TGTGCCAGCAGTGAACCGGACATAGGAAACACCATATATTTT.

The CDR3 DNA follows: TGTGCCAGCAGCTTGGTTGGGGGCACCTCTGGAAACACCATATATTTT. It encodes CASSLVGGTSGNTIYF. This chain links TRBV5-4 with TRBJ1-3; D might be TRBD1 (6 bases). Germline-derived CDR1 and CDR2 are SGHNT and YYREEE (reference sequence). The V and J ends lost 0 bases and 0 bases respectively, with 10 bases between them. The CDR3 has 16 residues.

The chain combines TRBV5-1 with TRBJ2-1; 10 nucleotides line up with TRBD2. The V gene end was trimmed by 3 bases and the J gene end by 6 bases; junction bases not matched to a gene: 6. The CDR3 is 15 amino acids. CDR1 SGHRS and CDR2 YFSETQ come from the germline V gene. The CDR3 protein is CASSSLAGDINEQFF. CDR3 in DNA: TGCGCCAGCAGCTCGCTAGCGGGAGACATCAATGAGCAGTTCTTC.

V gene TRBV5-6 combines with J gene TRBJ1-1; D remains ambiguous. The CDR3 contains 14 residues. Trimming pared 4 bases from V and 0 bases from J, leaving 10 bases between. Germline values: CDR1 SGHDT, CDR2 YYEEEE. The CDR3 reads CASSLPGLNTEAFF. For the CDR3, the DNA is TGTGCCAGCAGCCTCCCAGGATTGAACACTGAAGCTTTCTTT.

The chain recombines TRBV9 with TRBJ2-5; 10 bases line up with TRBD1. This CDR3 is built from 16 residues. V was pared by 3 bases and J by 4 bases, with 9 bases of the junction left unmatched. Germline V gene data show CDR1 as SGDLS and CDR2 as YYNGEE. The CDR3, as DNA: TGTGCCAGCAGCGCCCCCGGGACAGGGGTGGGAGAGACCCAGTACTTC. As protein: CASSAPGTGVGETQYF.

V is TRBV7-6 and J is TRBJ2-7; D remains ambiguous. CDR1 SGHVS and CDR2 FNYEAQ come from the germline V gene. CDR3 size: 15 residues. Between the trimmed V and J ends, which lost 2 bases and 4 bases, there was a span of 15 bases. As DNA, the CDR3 is TGTGCCAGCAGCTTAAATGCCAGGTTTTGGTACGAGCAGTACTTC. It translates to CASSLNARFWYEQYF.

This clone is judged medium-sized. This rearrangement joins TRBV9 to TRBJ2-7; a possible D gene is TRBD1 (6 bases). CDR1 and CDR2 (germline): SGDLS, YYNGEE. CDR3 length: 18 amino acids. V was shortened by 4 bases and J by 5 bases, with 28 bases between the two germline ends. CDR3 sequence (DNA): TGTGCCAGCAGCCCTCCCATAACGAGGGGGACGATCCAAGACGAGCAGTACTTC. This translates into CASSPPITRGTIQDEQYF.

The V gene is TRBV9, the J gene TRBJ2-5, with D perhaps TRBD2 (6 bases). Germline V CDR1 and CDR2: SGDLS, YYNGEE. V lost 3 bases and J 5 bases, leaving 20 bases between the germline ends. This CDR3 is 16 amino acids long. This CDR3 is CASSADISSESETQYF. Written as DNA, the CDR3 is TGTGCCAGCAGCGCTGACATCTCTAGCGAGTCGGAGACCCAGTACTTC.

This clone has more than one count but fewer than ten. V is TRBV29-1 and J is TRBJ1-1, with 9 bases matching TRBD1. V was clipped by 3 bases and J by 4 bases; unmatched bases: 15. Germline CDR1 reads SQVTM; CDR2 reads ANQGSEA. This CDR3 has 17 residues. The CDR3 is CSVELTTGGRVITEAFF. CDR3 in DNA: TGCAGCGTTGAGCTAACGACAGGGGGGCGGGTTATCACTGAAGCTTTCTTT.

This rearrangement joins TRBV28 to TRBJ1-3, with a weak D call TRBD1 (6 bases). Trimming stripped 6 bases from V and 0 bases from J, with 15 bases between. This CDR3 comprises 16 residues. From germline, CDR1 is MDHEN and CDR2 SYDVKM. CDR3 loop: CASSLTGLSSGNTIYF. The CDR3 nucleotides are TGTGCCAGCAGCCTCACAGGGTTAAGCTCTGGAAACACCATATATTTT.

V usage is TRBV28 and J usage is TRBJ1-5; D is possibly TRBD1 (5 bases). The CDR3 consists of 15 residues. In germline, CDR1 is MDHEN, CDR2 SYDVKM. V was shortened by 6 bases and J by 2 bases, with 14 bases between the two germline ends. The CDR3 DNA reads as TGTGCCAGCAGGTGGAAGGGGCGACGCAATCAGCCCCAGCATTTT. Its translation: CASRWKGRRNQPQHF. The whole variable domain, filled in from reference TRBV28 and TRBJ1-5, reads DVKVTQSSRYLVKRTGEKVFLECVQDMDHENMFWYRQDPGLGLRLIYFSYDVKMKEKGDIPEGYSVSREKKERFSLILESASTNQTSMYLCASRWKGRRNQPQHFGDGTRLSIL.

V usage is TRBV2 and J usage is TRBJ1-1; no definite D call. V shed 6 bases and J shed 5 bases, with 13 bases lying between them. The germline V gene encodes CDR1 SNHLY and CDR2 FYNNEI. The CDR3 has 13 amino acids. CDR3 region: CASRDGHRTEAFF. CDR3 sequence (DNA): TGTGCCAGCAGAGATGGGCACCGGACTGAAGCTTTCTTT.

The V gene is TRBV19, the J gene TRBJ1-1; D is ambiguous. With 9 bases removed from V and 7 bases from J, the gap between germline ends came to 12 bases. This CDR3 comprises 11 residues. Germline CDR1 reads LNHDA; CDR2 reads SQIVND (reference sequence). Here the CDR3 DNA reads TGTGCCAGCATCGGTCGGGGTGAAGCTTTCTTT. Translation: CASIGRGEAFF.

The chain is built from TRBV5-4 and TRBJ1-1; D not certain. Germline V lookup: CDR1 SGHNT, CDR2 YYREEE (reference sequence). The CDR3 contains 12 residues. The V end was cut by 9 bases, the J end by 1 base, with 10 bases between. As DNA, the CDR3 is TGTGCCACCGCATACAGGAACACTGAAGCTTTCTTT. It codes for CATAYRNTEAFF.

This clone was seen a single time. The rearrangement uses TRBV19 and TRBJ1-2; TRBD1 agrees at 7 bases. The ends lost 7 bases at V and 2 bases at J; junction bases unmatched: 7. This CDR3 spans 14 amino acids. Germline CDR1 is LNHDA and CDR2 is SQIVND (reference sequence). CDR3 DNA sequence: TGTGCCAGTACCCAACAGGGGAGGAACTATGGCTACACCTTC. Its translation: CASTQQGRNYGYTF.

V and J are TRBV29-1 and TRBJ1-1; TRBD1 might be the D (6 bases). Trimming cost V 8 bases and J 3 bases, with 16 bases left between them. Germline V CDR1 and CDR2: SQVTM, ANQGSEA. The CDR3 runs 13 residues. CDR3 amino acids: CSHYHPGDTEAFF. The DNA for the CDR3 is TGCAGCCACTACCACCCAGGGGACACTGAAGCTTTCTTT. The full variable domain, completed using reference TRBV29-1 and TRBJ1-1, is SAVISQKPSRDICQRGTSLTIQCQVDSQVTMMFWYRQQPGQSLTLIATANQGSEATYESGFVIDKFPISRPNLTFSTLTVSNMSPEDSSIYLCSHYHPGDTEAFFGQGTRLTVV.

This chain uses TRBV6-5 with TRBJ2-2; 8 positions match TRBD2. CDR1 is MNHEY and CDR2 is SVGAGI in the germline V gene. There are 14 residues in the CDR3. V lost 9 bases, J lost 4 bases, and 7 bases stayed unmatched. In DNA, the CDR3 is TGTGCCAGTAGAGCGGGGGTTGGCACCGGGGAGCTGTTTTTT. This translates into CASRAGVGTGELFF.

The chain couples TRBV11-2 to TRBJ2-1; 8 bases map to TRBD2. This CDR3 has 15 amino acids. Trimming cost V 5 bases and J 7 bases; bases outside gene matches: 10. CDR1 SGHAT and CDR2 FQNNGV come from the germline V gene. This CDR3 reads CASSLEPGLANEQFF. The CDR3 nucleotides read TGTGCCAGCAGCCTCGAGCCTGGACTAGCAAATGAGCAGTTCTTC. Full variable domain (missing parts from reference TRBV11-2 and TRBJ2-1): EAGVAQSPRYKIIEKRQSVAFWCNPISGHATLYWYQQILGQGPKLLIQFQNNGVVDDSQLPKDRFSAERLKGVDSTLKIQPAKLEDSAVYLCASSLEPGLANEQFFGPGTRLTVL.